This T cell receptor (beta chain) was identified in a study of blood T cell repertoires in COVID-19. Germline lookup yields CDR1 SGHRS and CDR2 YFSETQ. The germline V and J ends were trimmed by 3 bases and 5 bases, with 9 bases remaining between them. The CDR3 is 14 residues long. Original handling: How many nucleated cells were present was estimated from reference gene primer amplification. Only in-frame clones appear in the TCRdb table, and some are missing; sequencing was by immunoSEQ multiplex PCR. That table is the source of V, J and clone size, and D and trimming were worked out from the DNA. Found here are more than 200,000 clones, about 88% of them singletons; the top ten hold roughly 5.6%.

V gene TRBV5-1 combines with J gene TRBJ1-6; a possible D gene is TRBD1 (5 bases). Sequenced material: peripheral blood. The origin of this receptor is a woman aged 55-70 years with COVID-19, enrolled during active disease. The CDR3 nucleotides read TGCGCCAGCAGCTCGGGACTCAATAATTCACCCCTCCACTTT. It specifies CASSSGLNNSPLHF. Filled out from reference TRBV5-1 and TRBJ1-6, the complete variable domain reads KAGVTQTPRYLIKTRGQQVTLSCSPISGHRSVSWYQQTPGQGLQFLFEYFSETQRNKGNFPGRFSGRQFSNSRSEMNVSTLELGDSALYLCASSSGLNNSPLHFGNGTRLTVT.